Below are 20 T cell receptor beta chains sequenced from a single sample in a study of blood T cells in healthy people across ages (dated by TCRdb to 2015 to 2017). The method behind the library was 5' RACE. Sequencing was carried out with an Illumina HiSeq 2500. A second PCR of about 6 to 11 cycles was performed with a sample-barcoded 5' primer and a J-beta primer mix. TCRdb reanalyzed the raw reads on its own, using fastp at Q25 for trimming and MiXCR for clone calling, and kept in-frame beta chains. Identical CDR3 protein sequences are pooled into one entry, listed with their most common genes and DNA. The sample profile shows roughly 700,000 distinct CDR3 sequences; 49% of them were found once. The ten largest clones take up under 35% of the sample. Sequenced material: blood. The receptors shown here come from an older woman in good health.

The chain carries TRBV28 and TRBJ2-7; D might be TRBD1 or TRBD2, each matching 5 bases. The germline V and J ends were trimmed by 6 bases and 0 bases, with 15 bases remaining between them. This CDR3 is built from 15 residues. Germline V gene data show CDR1 as MDHEN and CDR2 as SYDVKM. In DNA form, the CDR3 reads TGTGCCAGCAGCATTTCCGGGGCCCTCTCCTACGAGCAGTACTTC. This gives the protein CASSISGALSYEQYF. Using reference TRBV28 and TRBJ2-7 for the parts outside the CDR3, the full variable domain is DVKVTQSSRYLVKRTGEKVFLECVQDMDHENMFWYRQDPGLGLRLIYFSYDVKMKEKGDIPEGYSVSREKKERFSLILESASTNQTSMYLCASSISGALSYEQYFGPGTRLTVT.

This chain links TRBV29-1 with TRBJ2-5; maybe TRBD2 (6 bases). Gene TRBJ2-1 matches the end of the DNA better, so the J call may be wrong. Germline CDR1 is SQVTM and CDR2 is ANQGSEA. CDR3 length: 13 residues. The CDR3 DNA follows: TGCAGCGTCAGGCGGGACTTTCAAGAGACCCAGTTCTTC. Amino acid sequence: CSVRRDFQETQFF.

The table lists this clonotype with many counts. J is TRBJ2-3 and V is TRBV30, with 10 bases that match TRBD2. V shed 2 bases and J 5 bases; nucleotides not matched to a gene: 4. The CDR3 extends over 14 amino acids. From germline, CDR1 is GTSNPN and CDR2 SVGIG (reference sequence). The CDR3 DNA reads TGTGCCTGGAGTTGGCTAGCGGGAGTAGATACGCAGTATTTT. This translates into CAWSWLAGVDTQYF.

This clonotype was seen more than once but under ten times. The chain couples TRBV20-1 to TRBJ2-5, with unresolved D. CDR1 DFQATT and CDR2 SNEGSKA come from the germline V gene (reference sequence). V shed 4 bases and J shed 5 bases, with 17 bases lying between them. The length of the CDR3 is 14 residues. The CDR3 sequence: CSAMRRPWQETQYF. CDR3 DNA: TGCAGTGCTATGAGACGGCCTTGGCAGGAGACCCAGTACTTC.

This CDR3 reads CASSTNGGYEQYF. The CDR3 coding sequence is TGTGCCAGCAGCACCAACGGGGGCTACGAGCAGTACTTC. This chain joins TRBV7-2 and TRBJ2-7; TRBD2 might be the D (6 bases). Between the trimmed V and J ends, which lost 5 bases and 3 bases, there was a span of 11 bases. CDR3 length: 13 residues. CDR1 SGHTA and CDR2 FQGNSA come from the germline V gene.

The genes are TRBV7-2 and TRBJ1-2; a possible D gene is TRBD1 (6 bases). The CDR3 runs 13 residues. The ends were cut back, 6 bases at V and 4 bases at J, with 12 bases in the middle. The V gene's germline CDR1 is SGHTA and CDR2 FQGNSA. The CDR3 region is CASRQTGTYGYTF. The CDR3 DNA is TGTGCCAGCAGACAAACAGGGACCTATGGCTACACCTTC.

This sequence joins TRBV15 and TRBJ2-1; D may be TRBD1 or TRBD2 (5 bases each). The CDR3 totals 15 residues. The germline gives CDR1 LNHNV, CDR2 YYDKDF (reference sequence). Trimming shortened V by 1 base and J by 9 bases, and 16 bases separated the two germline ends. CDR3 region: CATSRALGERGEQFF. The CDR3, as DNA: TGTGCCACCAGCAGAGCCCTGGGGGAGAGGGGTGAGCAGTTCTTC. Variable domain in full (rest from reference TRBV15 and TRBJ2-1): DAMVIQNPRYQVTQFGKPVTLSCSQTLNHNVMYWYQQKSSQAPKLLFHYYDKDFNNEADTPDNFQSRRPNTSFCFLDIRSPGLGDTAMYLCATSRALGERGEQFFGPGTRLTVL.

V is TRBV19 and J is TRBJ2-1; D call uncertain. V shed 8 bases and J shed 0 bases, with 14 bases lying between them. The CDR3 runs 15 residues. The germline gives CDR1 LNHDA, CDR2 SQIVND (reference sequence). This CDR3 is CASRRGASSYNEQFF. As DNA, the CDR3 is TGTGCCAGTCGGCGCGGAGCCAGCTCCTACAATGAGCAGTTCTTC.

The gene calls are TRBV10-3 and TRBJ2-3, with D possibly being TRBD2 (5 bases). V was shortened by 3 bases and J by 7 bases, with 17 bases between the two germline ends. Germline-derived CDR1 and CDR2 are ENHRY and SYGVKD. This CDR3 has 15 amino acids. This CDR3 is CAISDTGRTLNTQYF. Written as DNA, the CDR3 is TGTGCCATCAGTGATACGGGCAGGACTTTGAATACGCAGTATTTT.

The chain uses TRBV20-1 and TRBJ2-7, with 9 positions matching TRBD2. CDR1 DFQATT and CDR2 SNEGSKA come from the germline V gene (reference sequence). The CDR3 is 13 residues long. V gave up 3 bases and J gave up 5 bases; unmatched junction bases: 5. CDR3 residues: CSARREGPHEQYF. The CDR3 nucleotides read TGCAGTGCTAGGCGGGAGGGCCCCCACGAGCAGTACTTC.

This clonotype was seen a handful of times. The chain couples TRBV5-1 to TRBJ2-3; D is unresolved. Germline V gene sequence: CDR1 SGHRS, CDR2 YFSETQ. V dropped 4 bases and J dropped 0 bases, with 15 bases sitting between them. This CDR3 is built from 16 residues. CDR3: CASSPPFDGSTDTQYF. The CDR3 DNA is TGCGCCAGCAGCCCGCCCTTCGACGGAAGCACAGATACGCAGTATTTT.

This chain joins TRBV15 and TRBJ2-3; 9 nucleotides match TRBD2. The J segment lost 0 bases and the V segment lost 1 base, leaving 8 bases of the junction unmatched. CDR1 is LNHNV and CDR2 is YYDKDF in the germline V gene (reference sequence). The CDR3 extends over 18 amino acids. The CDR3 loop is CATSRVVLAGVSTDTQYF. CDR3 bases: TGTGCCACCAGCAGAGTCGTTTTAGCGGGAGTTAGCACAGATACGCAGTATTTT.

This sequence joins TRBV4-3 and TRBJ1-6, with D uncertain. CDR1 and CDR2 from the germline V gene are LGHNA and YSLEER. This CDR3 contains 15 residues. Trimming took 0 bases from V and 7 from J, leaving 10 bases between them. The DNA for the CDR3 is TGCGCCAGCAGCCAAGAGTCCGGGCGCAATTCACCCCTCCACTTT. This encodes CASSQESGRNSPLHF.

The sample holds a few counts of this clonotype. V usage is TRBV5-4 and J usage is TRBJ2-1; possibly TRBD1 for D (6 bases). This CDR3 comprises 16 residues. V gave up 0 bases and J gave up 7 bases, with 17 bases separating them. Germline V gene data show CDR1 as SGHNT and CDR2 as YYREEE (reference sequence). In DNA, the CDR3 is TGTGCCAGCAGCTTGGGGAGAGGGACAAGAGGAAATGAGCAGTTCTTC. Its translation: CASSLGRGTRGNEQFF.

The chain has TRBV29-1 and TRBJ1-1, with D maybe TRBD1 (5 bases). The CDR3 runs to 12 residues. Trimming cost V 7 bases and J 0 bases, with 9 bases left between them. The V gene's germline CDR1 is SQVTM and CDR2 ANQGSEA. The CDR3 bases are TGCAGCGCTTCGACAGTGAACACTGAAGCTTTCTTT. Amino acids: CSASTVNTEAFF. The variable domain in full, with the rest retrieved from reference TRBV29-1 and TRBJ1-1, is SAVISQKPSRDICQRGTSLTIQCQVDSQVTMMFWYRQQPGQSLTLIATANQGSEATYESGFVIDKFPISRPNLTFSTLTVSNMSPEDSSIYLCSASTVNTEAFFGQGTRLTVV.

The genes are TRBV6-1 and TRBJ2-1; 7 bases fit TRBD2. The CDR3 spans 17 residues. Germline loops: CDR1 MNHNS, CDR2 SASEGT. J lost 4 bases, V lost 5 bases, and 14 bases had no gene match. The CDR3 region has the DNA TGTGCCAGCAGTAGAGTCCCAGCGGGAACTGTTTACAATGAGCAGTTCTTC. This encodes CASSRVPAGTVYNEQFF.

J is TRBJ1-2 and V is TRBV2; the D is unclear. V was shortened by 6 bases and J by 6 bases, with 23 bases between the two germline ends. The V gene's germline CDR1 is SNHLY and CDR2 FYNNEI. The CDR3 totals 16 residues. The CDR3 region has the DNA TGTGCCAGCAGCAAAGAGTTACCATACATTGGCGATGGCTACACCTTC. It specifies CASSKELPYIGDGYTF.

This clonotype turned up a few times. V and J are TRBV5-1 and TRBJ2-5; D remains unclear. V dropped 4 bases and J dropped 2 bases, with 9 bases sitting between them. The germline CDR1 and CDR2 sequences are SGHRS and YFSETQ. This CDR3 is built from 13 residues. The CDR3 nucleotides read TGCGCCAGCAGCGGATTAGAACAAGAGACCCAGTACTTC. This codes for CASSGLEQETQYF.

The chain couples TRBV21-1 to TRBJ2-5; the table's D call, TRBD1, was not checked against the DNA. TRBV21-1 is annotated as a pseudogene. This CDR3 comprises 18 residues. This chain's CDR3 is CASSKVSRDRGLQETQYF. The CDR3 DNA is TGTGCCAGCAGCAAAGTAAGCCGGGACAGGGGATTGCAAGAGACCCAGTACTTC.

This chain links TRBV3-1 with TRBJ2-5; no definite D call. The closer fit of TRBJ2-7 to the DNA end suggests the J call may be wrong. This CDR3 has 12 residues. CDR1 and CDR2 (germline): LGHDT, YNNKEL (reference sequence). CDR3 sequence: CASSHLTYEQYF. Here the CDR3 DNA reads TGTGCCAGCAGCCACCTCACCTACGAGCAGTACTTC.